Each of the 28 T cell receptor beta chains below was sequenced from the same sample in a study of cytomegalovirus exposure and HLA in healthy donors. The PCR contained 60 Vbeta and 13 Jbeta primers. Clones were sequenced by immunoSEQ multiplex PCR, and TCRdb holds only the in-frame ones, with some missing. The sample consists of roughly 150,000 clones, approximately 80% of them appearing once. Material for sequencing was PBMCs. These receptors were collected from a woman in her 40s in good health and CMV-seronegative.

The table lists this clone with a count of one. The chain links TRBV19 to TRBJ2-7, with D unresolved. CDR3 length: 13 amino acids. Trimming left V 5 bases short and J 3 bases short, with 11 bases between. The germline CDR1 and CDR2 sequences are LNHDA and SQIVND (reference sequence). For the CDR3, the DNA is TGTGCCAGTAGTGAGGCGGAATTCTACGAGCAGTACTTC. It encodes CASSEAEFYEQYF.

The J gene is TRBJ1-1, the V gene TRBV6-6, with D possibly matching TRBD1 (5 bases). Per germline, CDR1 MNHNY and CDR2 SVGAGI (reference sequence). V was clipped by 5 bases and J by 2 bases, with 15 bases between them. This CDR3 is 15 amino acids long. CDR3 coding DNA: TGTGCCAGCAGTCCGAGGTGGGGGGTCAACACTGAAGCTTTCTTT. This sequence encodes CASSPRWGVNTEAFF.

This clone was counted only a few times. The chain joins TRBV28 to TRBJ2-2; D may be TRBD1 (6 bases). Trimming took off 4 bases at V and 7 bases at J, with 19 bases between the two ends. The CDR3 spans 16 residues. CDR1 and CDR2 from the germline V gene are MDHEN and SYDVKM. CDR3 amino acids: CASSSPGSQGFGELFF. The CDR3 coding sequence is TGTGCCAGCAGTTCCCCCGGCTCACAGGGATTCGGGGAGCTGTTTTTT.

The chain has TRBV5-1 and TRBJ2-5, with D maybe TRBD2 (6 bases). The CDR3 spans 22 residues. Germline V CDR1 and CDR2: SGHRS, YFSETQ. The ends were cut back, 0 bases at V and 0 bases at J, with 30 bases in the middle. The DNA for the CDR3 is TGCGCCAGCAGCTTGGTTGTCCATAAAACTACGGACGGGGCGGGGTACCAAGAGACCCAGTACTTC. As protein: CASSLVVHKTTDGAGYQETQYF.

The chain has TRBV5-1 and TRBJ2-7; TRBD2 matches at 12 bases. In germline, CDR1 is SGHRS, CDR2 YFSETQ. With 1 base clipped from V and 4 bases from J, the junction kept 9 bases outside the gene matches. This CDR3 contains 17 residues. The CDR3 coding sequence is TGCGCCAGCAGCTTGACCCCTAGCGGGGGGGAACCTTACGAGCAGTACTTC. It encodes CASSLTPSGGEPYEQYF.

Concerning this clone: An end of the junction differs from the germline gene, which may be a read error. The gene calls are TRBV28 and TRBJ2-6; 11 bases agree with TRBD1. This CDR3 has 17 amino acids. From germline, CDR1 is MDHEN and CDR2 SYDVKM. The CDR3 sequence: CASSRGQGAPGANGLTF. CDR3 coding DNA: TGTGCCAGCAGTCGCGGACAGGGGGCGCCTGGGGCCAACGGCCTGACTTTC.

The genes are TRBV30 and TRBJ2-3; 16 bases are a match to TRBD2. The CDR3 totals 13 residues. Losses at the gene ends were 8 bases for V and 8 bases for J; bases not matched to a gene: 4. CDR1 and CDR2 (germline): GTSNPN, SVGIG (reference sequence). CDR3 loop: CAGTSGGAGTQYF. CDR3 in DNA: TGTGCCGGGACTAGCGGGGGGGCCGGTACGCAGTATTTT. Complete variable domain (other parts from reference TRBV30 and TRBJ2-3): SQTIHQWPATLVQPVGSPLSLECTVEGTSNPNLYWYRQAAGRGLQLLFYSVGIGQISSEVPQNLSASRPQDRQFILSSKKLLLSDSGFYLCAGTSGGAGTQYFGPGTRLTVL.

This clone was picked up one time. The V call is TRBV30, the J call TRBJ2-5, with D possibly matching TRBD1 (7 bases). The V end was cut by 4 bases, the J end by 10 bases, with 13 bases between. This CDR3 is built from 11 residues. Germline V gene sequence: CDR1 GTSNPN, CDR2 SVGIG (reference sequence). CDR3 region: CAWISQGGQYF. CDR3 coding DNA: TGTGCCTGGATTTCCCAGGGGGGCCAGTACTTC.

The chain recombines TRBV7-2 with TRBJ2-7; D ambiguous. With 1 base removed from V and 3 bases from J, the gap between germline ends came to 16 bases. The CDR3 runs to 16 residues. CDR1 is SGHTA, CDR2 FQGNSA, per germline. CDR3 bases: TGTGCCAGCAGCTTAGTTGGTAGCTTTGGAGACTACGAGCAGTACTTC. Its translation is CASSLVGSFGDYEQYF.

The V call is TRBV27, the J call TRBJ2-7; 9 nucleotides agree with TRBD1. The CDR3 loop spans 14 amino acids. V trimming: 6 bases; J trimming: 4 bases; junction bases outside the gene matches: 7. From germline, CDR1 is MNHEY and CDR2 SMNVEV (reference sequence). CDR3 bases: TGTGCCAGCAGCCTACAGGGGGCTCGGTACGAGCAGTACTTC. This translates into CASSLQGARYEQYF.

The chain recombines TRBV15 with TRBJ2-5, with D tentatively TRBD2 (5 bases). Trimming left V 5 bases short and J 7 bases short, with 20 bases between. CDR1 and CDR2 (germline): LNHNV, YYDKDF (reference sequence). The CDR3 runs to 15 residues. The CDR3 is CATSLTKRQRGTQYF. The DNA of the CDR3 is TGTGCCACCAGCCTAACTAAGCGGCAGCGCGGGACCCAGTACTTC.

The CDR3 here is CAISEVATGTDTQYF. As DNA, the CDR3 is TGTGCCATCAGTGAGGTAGCAACCGGCACAGATACGCAGTATTTT. The chain recombines TRBV10-3 with TRBJ2-3; no reliable D call. The length of the CDR3 is 15 residues. CDR1 and CDR2 from the germline V gene are ENHRY and SYGVKD. V was trimmed by 2 bases and J by 1 base, leaving 10 bases between them.

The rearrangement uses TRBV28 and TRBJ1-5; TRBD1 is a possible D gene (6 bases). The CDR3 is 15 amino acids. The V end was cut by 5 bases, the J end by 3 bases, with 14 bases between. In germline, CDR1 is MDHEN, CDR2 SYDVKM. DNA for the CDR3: TGTGCCAGCAGTGTACACAGGGCCCTCAATCAGCCCCAGCATTTT. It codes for CASSVHRALNQPQHF.

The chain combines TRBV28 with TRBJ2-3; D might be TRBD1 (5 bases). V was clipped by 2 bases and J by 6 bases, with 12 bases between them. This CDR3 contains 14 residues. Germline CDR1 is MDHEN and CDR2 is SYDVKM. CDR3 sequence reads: CASSLGNGADTQYF. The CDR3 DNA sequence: TGTGCCAGCAGTTTAGGCAATGGGGCGGATACGCAGTATTTT.

CDR3 region: CASSLSGQVNYGYTF. DNA for the CDR3: TGTGCCAGCAGCTTAAGCGGTCAGGTTAACTATGGCTACACCTTC. The chain carries TRBV7-8 and TRBJ1-2; unclear D gene. Between the trimmed V and J ends, which lost 2 bases and 1 base, there was a span of 11 bases. Germline assignment: CDR1 SGHVS and CDR2 FQNEAQ. The CDR3 has 15 amino acids.

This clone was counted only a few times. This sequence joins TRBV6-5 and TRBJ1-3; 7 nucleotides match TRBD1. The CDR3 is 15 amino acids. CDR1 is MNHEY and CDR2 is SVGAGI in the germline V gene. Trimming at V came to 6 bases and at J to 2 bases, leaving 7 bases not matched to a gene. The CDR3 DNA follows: TGTGCCAGCAGGCTAGACAGGGAGACTGGAAACACCATATATTTT. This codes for CASRLDRETGNTIYF.

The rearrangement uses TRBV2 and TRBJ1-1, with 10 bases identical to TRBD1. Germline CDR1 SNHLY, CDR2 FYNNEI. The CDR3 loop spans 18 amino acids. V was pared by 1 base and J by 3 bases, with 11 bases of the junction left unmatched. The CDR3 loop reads CASSEDEWDRGFYTEAFF. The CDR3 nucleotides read TGTGCCAGCAGTGAAGACGAGTGGGACAGGGGATTTTACACTGAAGCTTTCTTT. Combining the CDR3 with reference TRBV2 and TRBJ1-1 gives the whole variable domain EPEVTQTPSHQVTQMGQEVILRCVPISNHLYFYWYRQILGQKVEFLVSFYNNEISEKSEIFDDQFSVERPDGSNFTLKIRSTKLEDSAMYFCASSEDEWDRGFYTEAFFGQGTRLTVV.

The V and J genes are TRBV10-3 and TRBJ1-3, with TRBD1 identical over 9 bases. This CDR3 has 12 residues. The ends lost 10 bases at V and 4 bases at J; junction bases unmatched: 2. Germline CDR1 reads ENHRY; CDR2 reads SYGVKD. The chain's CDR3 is CASGTGGNTIYF. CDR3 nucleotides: TGTGCCAGTGGGACAGGGGGAAACACCATATATTTT.

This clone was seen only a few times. The CDR3 DNA sequence: TGTGCCATCTGGGAGGGGGGGGACTACAATGAGCAGTTCTTC. It yields the protein CAIWEGGDYNEQFF. The chain joins TRBV10-3 to TRBJ2-1; D is perhaps TRBD2 (7 bases). V lost 8 bases and J lost 3, with 14 bases in between. The germline V gene has CDR1 ENHRY and CDR2 SYGVKD. This CDR3 spans 14 amino acids.

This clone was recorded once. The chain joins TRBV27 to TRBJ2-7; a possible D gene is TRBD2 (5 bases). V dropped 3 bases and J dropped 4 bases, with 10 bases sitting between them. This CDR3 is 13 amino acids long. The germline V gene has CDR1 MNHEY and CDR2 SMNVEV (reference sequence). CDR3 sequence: CASSLRVGYEQYF. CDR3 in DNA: TGTGCCAGCAGTTTGCGGGTGGGGTACGAGCAGTACTTC.

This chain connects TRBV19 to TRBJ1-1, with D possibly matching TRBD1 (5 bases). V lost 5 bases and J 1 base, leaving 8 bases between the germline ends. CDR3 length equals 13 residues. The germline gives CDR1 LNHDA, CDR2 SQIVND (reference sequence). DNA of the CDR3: TGTGCCAGTAGTCTTAGGGGGAACACTGAAGCTTTCTTT. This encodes CASSLRGNTEAFF.

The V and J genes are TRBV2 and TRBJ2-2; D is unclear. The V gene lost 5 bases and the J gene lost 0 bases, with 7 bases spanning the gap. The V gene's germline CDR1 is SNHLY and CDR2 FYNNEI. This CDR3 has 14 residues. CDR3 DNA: TGTGCCAGCAGTCTCCGTACGAACACCGGGGAGCTGTTTTTT. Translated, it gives CASSLRTNTGELFF. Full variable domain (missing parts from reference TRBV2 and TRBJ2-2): EPEVTQTPSHQVTQMGQEVILRCVPISNHLYFYWYRQILGQKVEFLVSFYNNEISEKSEIFDDQFSVERPDGSNFTLKIRSTKLEDSAMYFCASSLRTNTGELFFGEGSRLTVL.

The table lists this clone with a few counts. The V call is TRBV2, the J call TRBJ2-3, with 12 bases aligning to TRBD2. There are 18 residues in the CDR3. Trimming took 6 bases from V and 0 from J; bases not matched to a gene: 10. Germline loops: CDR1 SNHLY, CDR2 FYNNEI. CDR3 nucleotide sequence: TGTGCCAGCAGCGCTGGGACTAGCGGGTATTCTAGCACAGATACGCAGTATTTT. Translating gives CASSAGTSGYSSTDTQYF. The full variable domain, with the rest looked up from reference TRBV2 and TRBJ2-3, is EPEVTQTPSHQVTQMGQEVILRCVPISNHLYFYWYRQILGQKVEFLVSFYNNEISEKSEIFDDQFSVERPDGSNFTLKIRSTKLEDSAMYFCASSAGTSGYSSTDTQYFGPGTRLTVL.

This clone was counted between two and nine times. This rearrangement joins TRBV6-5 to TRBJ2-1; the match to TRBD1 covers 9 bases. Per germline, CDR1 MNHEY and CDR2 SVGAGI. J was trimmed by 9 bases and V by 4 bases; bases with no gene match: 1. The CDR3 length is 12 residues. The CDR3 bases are TGTGCCAGCAGTTCGACAGGGGGTGAGCAGTTCTTC. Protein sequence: CASSSTGGEQFF.

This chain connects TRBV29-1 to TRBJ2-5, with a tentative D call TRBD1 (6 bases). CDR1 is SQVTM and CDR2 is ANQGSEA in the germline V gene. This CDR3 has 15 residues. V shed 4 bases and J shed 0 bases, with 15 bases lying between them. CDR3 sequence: CSVALAGVNQETQYF. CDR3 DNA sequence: TGCAGCGTTGCCCTAGCAGGGGTGAACCAAGAGACCCAGTACTTC.

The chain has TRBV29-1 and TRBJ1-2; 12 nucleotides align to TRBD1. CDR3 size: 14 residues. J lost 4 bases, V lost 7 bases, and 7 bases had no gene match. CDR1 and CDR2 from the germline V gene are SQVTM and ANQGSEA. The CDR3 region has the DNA TGCAGCGCGACCGGGACAGGGGGCTCCTATGGCTACACCTTC. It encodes CSATGTGGSYGYTF.

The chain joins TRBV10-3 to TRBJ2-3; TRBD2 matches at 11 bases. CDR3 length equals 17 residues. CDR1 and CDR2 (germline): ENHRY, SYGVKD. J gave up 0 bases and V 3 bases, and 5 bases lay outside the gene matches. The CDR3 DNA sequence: TGTGCCATCAGTGAAGGAGCTAGCGGGAGGAGCACAGATACGCAGTATTTT. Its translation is CAISEGASGRSTDTQYF.

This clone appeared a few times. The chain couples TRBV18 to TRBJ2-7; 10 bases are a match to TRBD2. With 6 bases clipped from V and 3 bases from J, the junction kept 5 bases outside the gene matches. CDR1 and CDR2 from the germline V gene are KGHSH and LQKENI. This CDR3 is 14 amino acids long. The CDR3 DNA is TGTGCCAGCTCTGATCTAGCGGGAGTCTACGAGCAGTACTTC. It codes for CASSDLAGVYEQYF.